Sequencing of this TCR beta chain was carried out in a study of T cells after yellow fever vaccination. As for the study in general: SMART-Seq v4 Ultra Low Input served to prepare low-cell-number fractions. Notes on the study in general: The presence of abundant clonotypes contaminating from the bulk population was possible in FACS-sorted repertoires. At approximately 96% for CD4 and over 80% for CD8, most primary-vaccination clones showed up again after the booster. Some clonotypes, a small share, were shared between CD4 and CD8 compartments.

As regards this clonotype: Its antigen is unknown.

Per the germline V gene, CDR1 is SGHDN and CDR2 is FVKESK. Losses at the gene ends were 1 base for V and 13 bases for J; bases not matched to a gene: 5. CDR3 length: 13 amino acids. Each CDR3 protein gets one entry after TCRdb re-called the 5' RACE reads with MiXCR. Of roughly 240,000 distinct CDR3 sequences listed, around 6.7% are singletons. The chain employs TRBV14 and TRBJ2-4; 9 nucleotides match TRBD1. This TCR was sampled from a man younger than 45 who received the YFV17D yellow fever vaccine. Source: CD4+ T cells sorted from PBMCs, taken on the day of the yellow fever booster vaccination. CDR3 DNA: TGTGCCAGCAGCCAAGCGGGACAGGGCCTACAGTACTTC. This gives the protein CASSQAGQGLQYF. The complete variable domain, with remaining parts taken from reference TRBV14 and TRBJ2-4, reads EAGVTQFPSHSVIEKGQTVTLRCDPISGHDNLYWYRRVMGKEIKFLLHFVKESKQDESGMPNNRFLAERTGGTYSTLKVQPAELEDSGVYFCASSQAGQGLQYFGAGTRLSVL.